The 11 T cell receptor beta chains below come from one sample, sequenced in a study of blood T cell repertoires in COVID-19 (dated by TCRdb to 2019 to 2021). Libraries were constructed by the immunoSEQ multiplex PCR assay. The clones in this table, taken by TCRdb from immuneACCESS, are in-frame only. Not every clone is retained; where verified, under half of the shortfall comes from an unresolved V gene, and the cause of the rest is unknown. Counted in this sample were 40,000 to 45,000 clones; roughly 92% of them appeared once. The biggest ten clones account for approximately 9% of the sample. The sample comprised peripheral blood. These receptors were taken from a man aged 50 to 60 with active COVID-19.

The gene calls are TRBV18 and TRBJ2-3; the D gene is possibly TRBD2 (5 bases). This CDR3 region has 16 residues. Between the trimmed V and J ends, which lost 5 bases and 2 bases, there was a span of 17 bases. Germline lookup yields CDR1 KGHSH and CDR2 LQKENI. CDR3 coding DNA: TGTGCCAGCTCAGAGTCCGACGGGGTGGACACAGATACGCAGTATTTT. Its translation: CASSESDGVDTDTQYF.

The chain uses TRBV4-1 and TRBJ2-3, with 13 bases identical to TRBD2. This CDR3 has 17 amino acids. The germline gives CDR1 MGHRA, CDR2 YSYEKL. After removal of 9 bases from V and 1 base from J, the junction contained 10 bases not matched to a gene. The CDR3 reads CASPGLAGVECTDTQYF. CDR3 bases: TGCGCCAGTCCCGGACTAGCGGGAGTTGAGTGCACAGATACGCAGTATTTT.

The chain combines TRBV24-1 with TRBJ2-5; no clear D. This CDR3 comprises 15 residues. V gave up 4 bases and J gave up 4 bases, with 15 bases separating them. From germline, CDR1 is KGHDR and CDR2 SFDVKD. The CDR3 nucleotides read TGTGCCACCAGTGACGCAACCTCCCCAGGAGAGACCCAGTACTTC. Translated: CATSDATSPGETQYF.

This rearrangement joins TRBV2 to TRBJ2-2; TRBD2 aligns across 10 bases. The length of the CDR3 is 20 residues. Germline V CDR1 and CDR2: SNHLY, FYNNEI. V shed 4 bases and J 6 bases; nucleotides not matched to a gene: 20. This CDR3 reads CASSAYRLTRLAGLPGELFF. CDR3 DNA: TGTGCCAGCAGTGCGTACCGACTTACGAGACTAGCGGGCCTTCCCGGGGAGCTGTTTTTT.

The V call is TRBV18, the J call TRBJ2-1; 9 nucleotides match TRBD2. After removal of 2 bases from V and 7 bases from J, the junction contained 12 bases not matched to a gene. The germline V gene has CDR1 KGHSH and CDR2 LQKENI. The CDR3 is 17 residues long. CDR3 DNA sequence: TGTGCCAGCTCACCATCCAGACCGGGACTAGCAACAAATGAGCAGTTCTTC. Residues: CASSPSRPGLATNEQFF.

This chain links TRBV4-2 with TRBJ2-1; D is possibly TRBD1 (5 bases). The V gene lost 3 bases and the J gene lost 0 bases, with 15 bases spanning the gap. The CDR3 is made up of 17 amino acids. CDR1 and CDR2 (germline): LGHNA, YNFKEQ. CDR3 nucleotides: TGTGCCAGCAGCCAGGGGCAGGAGTCTGCCTCCTACAATGAGCAGTTCTTC. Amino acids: CASSQGQESASYNEQFF.

The DNA of the CDR3 is TGTGCCAGCAGTTCCGGGACTAGTATAGATACGCAGTATTTT. This encodes CASSSGTSIDTQYF. The chain joins TRBV27 to TRBJ2-3; 8 bases fit TRBD2. V was pared by 4 bases and J by 5 bases, with 5 bases of the junction left unmatched. The CDR3 is 14 amino acids. Germline-derived CDR1 and CDR2 are MNHEY and SMNVEV (reference sequence).

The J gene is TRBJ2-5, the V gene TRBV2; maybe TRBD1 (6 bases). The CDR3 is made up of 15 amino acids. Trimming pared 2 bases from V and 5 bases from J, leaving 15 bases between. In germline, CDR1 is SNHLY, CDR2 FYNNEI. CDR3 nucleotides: TGTGCCAGCAGTGAACAGGGGTTCCCTCGGGAGACCCAGTACTTC. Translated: CASSEQGFPRETQYF.

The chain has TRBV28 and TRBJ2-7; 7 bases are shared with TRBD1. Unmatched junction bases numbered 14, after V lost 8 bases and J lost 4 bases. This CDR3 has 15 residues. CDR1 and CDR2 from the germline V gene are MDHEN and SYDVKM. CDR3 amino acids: CASRQSEGARYEQYF. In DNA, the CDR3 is TGTGCCAGCCGTCAATCTGAGGGGGCAAGGTACGAGCAGTACTTC.

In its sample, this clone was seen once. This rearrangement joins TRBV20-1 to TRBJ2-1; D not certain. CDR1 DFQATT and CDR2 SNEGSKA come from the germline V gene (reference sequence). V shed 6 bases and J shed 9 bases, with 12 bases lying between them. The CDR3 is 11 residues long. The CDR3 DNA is TGCAGTGCCCGACTCCGAGGTGAGCAGTTCTTC. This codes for CSARLRGEQFF.

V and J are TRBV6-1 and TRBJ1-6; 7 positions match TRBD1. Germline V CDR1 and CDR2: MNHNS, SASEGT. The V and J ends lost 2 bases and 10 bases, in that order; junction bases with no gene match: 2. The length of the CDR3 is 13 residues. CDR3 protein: CASSETQGSPLHF. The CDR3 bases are TGTGCCAGCAGTGAAACACAGGGGTCACCCCTCCACTTT.